Listed here are 32 T cell receptor beta chains from one sample, sequenced in a study of blood T cell repertoires in COVID-19. Some clones are missing from TCRdb's copy, which holds only in-frame ones; the method was immunoSEQ multiplex PCR. The sample shows approximately 35,000 clones, over 80% of them seen only once. The sequenced sample consisted of peripheral blood. The source of these receptors is a man in his sixties with active COVID-19.

The chain combines TRBV5-5 with TRBJ2-7; the D gene is possibly TRBD1 (7 bases). CDR1 and CDR2 (germline): SGHKS, YYEKEE (reference sequence). The CDR3 sequence is 15 residues long. Trimming took 4 bases from V and 1 from J, leaving 15 bases between them. The CDR3: CASSLRGALSYEQYF. The CDR3 DNA sequence: TGTGCCAGCAGCCTCAGGGGGGCTTTATCCTACGAGCAGTACTTC.

This chain uses TRBV6-2 or TRBV6-3 with TRBJ1-3, with D maybe TRBD1 (5 bases). Trimming removed 2 bases from V and 0 bases from J, with 11 bases in between. The CDR3 loop spans 16 amino acids. CDR1 is MNHEY, CDR2 SVGEGT, per germline. The CDR3 here is CASSYQGGFSGNTIYF. CDR3 in DNA: TGTGCCAGCAGTTACCAGGGCGGTTTCTCTGGAAACACCATATATTTT.

V gene TRBV6-5 combines with J gene TRBJ2-5, with unresolved D. V was pared by 5 bases and J by 3 bases, with 13 bases between. The CDR3 has 14 amino acids. CDR1 and CDR2 from the germline V gene are MNHEY and SVGAGI. Written as DNA, the CDR3 is TGTGCCAGCAGTACGACCCTTACTAAAGAGACCCAGTACTTC. Protein product: CASSTTLTKETQYF.

This clone was detected once. The rearrangement uses TRBV11-2 and TRBJ2-7, with 14 bases aligning to TRBD2. Germline loops: CDR1 SGHAT, CDR2 FQNNGV. CDR3 length: 17 amino acids. V trimming: 1 base; J trimming: 5 bases; junction bases outside the gene matches: 7. CDR3 nucleotide sequence: TGTGCCAGCAGCTTAGTTGGGACTAGCGGGAGAGTAGACGAGCAGTACTTC. Translated: CASSLVGTSGRVDEQYF.

The chain joins TRBV28 to TRBJ2-7, with D perhaps TRBD1 (6 bases). V was cut by 7 bases and J by 0 bases, with 16 bases left in between. CDR3 length: 15 amino acids. Germline lookup yields CDR1 MDHEN and CDR2 SYDVKM. For the CDR3, the DNA is TGTGCCAGCAACCTCCCGGGACAAGTCTCCTACGAGCAGTACTTC. Its translation is CASNLPGQVSYEQYF.

The chain recombines TRBV29-1 with TRBJ2-7; 7 positions match TRBD1. The CDR3 extends over 13 amino acids. From germline, CDR1 is SQVTM and CDR2 ANQGSEA. V lost 1 base to trimming and J lost 3 bases; unmatched junction nucleotides: 3. DNA for the CDR3: TGCAGCGTTGAAGGAACAGGGGACTACGAGCAGTACTTC. This translates into CSVEGTGDYEQYF.

This clone was counted once. J is TRBJ1-1 and V is TRBV5-1; possibly TRBD1 for D (5 bases). CDR1 SGHRS and CDR2 YFSETQ come from the germline V gene. V lost 7 bases, J lost 3 bases, and 13 bases lay in between. CDR3 length equals 13 residues. The CDR3 coding sequence is TGCGCCAGCGCCTCGCAGGGATACACTGAAGCTTTCTTT. Its translation: CASASQGYTEAFF.

The chain joins TRBV24-1 to TRBJ2-2; the match to TRBD1 covers 9 bases. The CDR3 runs 17 residues. Trimming took 7 bases from V and 4 from J; bases not matched to a gene: 12. From germline, CDR1 is KGHDR and CDR2 SFDVKD. This chain's CDR3 is CATSLPAGTGSTGELFF. The CDR3 DNA reads TGTGCCACCAGCCTCCCTGCTGGGACAGGGTCCACCGGGGAGCTGTTTTTT.

The chain carries TRBV4-2 and TRBJ2-1; D perhaps matches TRBD2 (6 bases). Germline CDR1 is LGHNA and CDR2 is YNFKEQ. This CDR3 has 17 residues. The ends were cut back, 3 bases at V and 6 bases at J, with 21 bases in the middle. The CDR3 loop is CASSQKSGGKGRNEQFF. The CDR3 region has the DNA TGTGCCAGCAGCCAGAAGTCGGGCGGGAAAGGACGCAATGAGCAGTTCTTC.

This CDR3 is CASRKTGTAGELFF. CDR3 bases: TGTGCCAGCAGGAAGACAGGGACGGCCGGGGAGCTGTTTTTT. The chain links TRBV6-5 to TRBJ2-2; 7 bases are shared with TRBD1. The V gene's germline CDR1 is MNHEY and CDR2 SVGAGI. The trim removed 6 bases at V and 6 bases at J, leaving 7 bases unmatched. This CDR3 has 14 amino acids.

The sample holds one count of this clone. The chain uses TRBV7-9 and TRBJ1-1; no clear D. This CDR3 is 12 amino acids long. Trimming pared 1 base from V and 11 bases from J, leaving 11 bases between. CDR1 is SEHNR, CDR2 FQNEAQ, per germline (reference sequence). The CDR3 loop reads CASSLGAGRAFF. CDR3 nucleotide sequence: TGTGCCAGCAGCTTAGGGGCAGGTCGGGCTTTCTTT.

The chain carries TRBV5-4 and TRBJ1-2; D is unresolved. Germline assignment: CDR1 SGHNT and CDR2 YYREEE (reference sequence). CDR3 size: 13 residues. V was clipped by 0 bases and J by 4 bases, with 7 bases between them. The CDR3 DNA is TGTGCCAGCAGCTTGGTGGGCGCCTATGGCTACACCTTC. Encoded protein: CASSLVGAYGYTF.

In its sample, this clone was seen once. The chain joins TRBV18 to TRBJ1-2, with D perhaps TRBD1 (6 bases). Germline CDR1 and CDR2: KGHSH and LQKENI. This CDR3 is 15 amino acids long. Trimming shortened V by 3 bases and J by 6 bases, and 17 bases separated the two germline ends. In DNA, the CDR3 is TGTGCCAGCTCACCCATGGGGGCAGGGGTCGATGGCTACACCTTC. The encoded protein is CASSPMGAGVDGYTF.

V is TRBV19 and J is TRBJ2-7; TRBD2 agrees at 16 bases. Germline trimming cut 5 bases from V and 3 bases from J; bases unmatched to any gene: 7. This CDR3 is 17 amino acids long. Germline CDR1 is LNHDA and CDR2 is SQIVND (reference sequence). The CDR3 nucleotides are TGTGCCAGTAGTCCGGGACTAGCGGGAGGGCCGGGCTACGAGCAGTACTTC. Translating it yields CASSPGLAGGPGYEQYF.

The chain joins TRBV7-2 to TRBJ1-5; D is ambiguous. CDR1 and CDR2 from the germline V gene are SGHTA and FQGNSA. This CDR3 has 14 residues. V was trimmed by 2 bases and J by 7 bases, leaving 12 bases between them. CDR3 nucleotide sequence: TGTGCCAGCAGCTTAAAAGGGAGAGTCCAGCCCCAGCATTTT. Translated, it gives CASSLKGRVQPQHF.

The chain employs TRBV7-3 and TRBJ2-3; tentative D call: TRBD2 (6 bases). V lost 4 bases and J 0 bases, leaving 8 bases between the germline ends. Per the germline V gene, CDR1 is SGHTA and CDR2 is FQGTGA. CDR3 length: 14 amino acids. The CDR3 DNA reads TGTGCCAGCAGCTGGGGACTGAGCACAGATACGCAGTATTTT. This gives the protein CASSWGLSTDTQYF.

V usage is TRBV7-5 and J usage is TRBJ2-3; TRBD2 is taken as the D call from the table, unchecked against the DNA. TRBV7-5 counts as a pseudogene. The CDR3 is 20 residues long. CDR3 nucleotides: TGTGTCAGAAGGCATTTGGGGGCTAGCGGGAGGGCTCCTGGCACAGATACGCAGTATTTT. Translation gives CVRRHLGASGRAPGTDTQYF.

The V call is TRBV10-2, the J call TRBJ2-7; TRBD2 matches 7 bases. This CDR3 is built from 15 residues. The germline gives CDR1 WSHSY, CDR2 SAAADI. The J segment lost 0 bases and the V segment lost 7 bases, leaving 9 bases of the junction unmatched. This CDR3 is CASKTSGEPSYEQYF. DNA of the CDR3: TGCGCCAGCAAAACAAGCGGGGAACCCTCCTACGAGCAGTACTTC.

V gene TRBV6-1 combines with J gene TRBJ2-7, with a weak D call TRBD2 (6 bases). The CDR3 covers 13 residues. The ends were cut back, 1 base at V and 3 bases at J, with 7 bases in the middle. Looked up from germline, CDR1 is MNHNS and CDR2 is SASEGT. For the CDR3, the DNA is TGTGCCAGCAGTGAAGTGGGAGGCTACGAGCAGTACTTC. Its translation: CASSEVGGYEQYF.

The chain couples TRBV7-3 to TRBJ2-4; 15 bases align to TRBD2. CDR3 size: 16 residues. Per the germline V gene, CDR1 is SGHTA and CDR2 is FQGTGA. V was clipped by 4 bases and J by 5 bases; unmatched bases: 3. The CDR3 sequence is CASSSGLAGGQNIQYF. For the CDR3, the DNA is TGTGCCAGCAGCTCCGGACTAGCGGGAGGGCAAAACATTCAGTACTTC. Full variable domain (rest looked up from reference TRBV7-3 and TRBJ2-4): GAGVSQTPSNKVTEKGKYVELRCDPISGHTALYWYRQSLGQGPEFLIYFQGTGAADDSGLPNDRFFAVRPEGSVSTLKIQRTERGDSAVYLCASSSGLAGGQNIQYFGAGTRLSVL.

This chain joins TRBV6-6 and TRBJ1-2; D is possibly TRBD1 (6 bases). Per the germline V gene, CDR1 is MNHNY and CDR2 is SVGAGI (reference sequence). The V end lost 5 bases, the J end lost 5 bases, and 24 bases lay between the germline ends. The CDR3 consists of 17 residues. The CDR3 spells CASSPLVGGANLYGYTF. CDR3 coding DNA: TGTGCCAGCAGTCCCCTCGTCGGGGGGGCAAATTTATATGGCTACACCTTC.

The genes are TRBV7-9 and TRBJ2-7, with 9 bases lining up with TRBD1. The CDR3 totals 15 residues. V gave up 5 bases and J gave up 0 bases; unmatched junction bases: 5. Germline V gene lookup returns CDR1 SEHNR and CDR2 FQNEAQ (reference sequence). The CDR3 here is CASSIDRGSSYEQYF. The CDR3, as DNA: TGTGCCAGCAGCATAGACAGGGGGAGCTCCTACGAGCAGTACTTC.

This sequence joins TRBV12-3 or TRBV12-4 and TRBJ2-7; perhaps TRBD1 as D (5 bases). This CDR3 contains 13 residues. V lost 3 bases, J lost 4 bases, and 10 bases lay in between. Written as DNA, the CDR3 is TGTGCCAGCAGTTTTAACAGGCCTTACGAGCAGTACTTC. Its protein product is CASSFNRPYEQYF.

This rearrangement joins TRBV27 to TRBJ1-2, with TRBD1 matching 7 bases. Trimming cost V 6 bases and J 4 bases; bases outside gene matches: 11. CDR1 is MNHEY, CDR2 SMNVEV, per germline (reference sequence). CDR3 length: 15 residues. The CDR3 bases are TGTGCCAGCAGAACTGCAGGGGGAGGTGGCTATGGCTACACCTTC. Its protein is CASRTAGGGGYGYTF.

The genes are TRBV10-2 and TRBJ1-2; 9 nucleotides line up with TRBD1. CDR1 is WSHSY and CDR2 is SAAADI in the germline V gene. Losses at the gene ends were 3 bases for V and 2 bases for J; bases not matched to a gene: 7. The CDR3 has 16 amino acids. The CDR3 DNA sequence: TGCGCCAGCAGTGAAGGACAGGGGCGGGCAAACTATGGCTACACCTTC. Protein: CASSEGQGRANYGYTF.

The chain uses TRBV10-1 and TRBJ2-3, with 9 bases that match TRBD2. The CDR3 covers 14 residues. The V segment lost 5 bases and the J segment 2 bases; nucleotides outside the gene matches: 2. In germline, CDR1 is WNHNN, CDR2 SYGVQD (reference sequence). CDR3 coding DNA: TGCGCCAGCAGTCCTAGCGGGACCACAGATACGCAGTATTTT. Its translation is CASSPSGTTDTQYF.

The rearrangement uses TRBV5-4 and TRBJ2-7, with 8 bases fitting TRBD2. Germline loops: CDR1 SGHNT, CDR2 YYREEE (reference sequence). With V trimmed by 2 bases and J by 1 base, 2 bases remained unmatched. The CDR3 runs 14 residues. The CDR3 reads CASSLGTSSYEQYF. The CDR3 DNA reads as TGTGCCAGCAGCTTAGGGACTAGTTCCTACGAGCAGTACTTC.

The chain has TRBV18 and TRBJ2-7; TRBD1 matches at 9 bases. J lost 1 base, V lost 3 bases, and 4 bases had no gene match. The CDR3 contains 15 residues. The germline gives CDR1 KGHSH, CDR2 LQKENI. The DNA for the CDR3 is TGTGCCAGCTCACCGAGCGGACAGGGGTCCTACGAGCAGTACTTC. Protein product: CASSPSGQGSYEQYF.

This chain joins TRBV28 and TRBJ2-6, with 9 bases identical to TRBD2. Trimming removed 7 bases from V and 4 bases from J; junction bases left unmatched: 11. Germline-derived CDR1 and CDR2 are MDHEN and SYDVKM. The CDR3 sequence is 17 residues long. The CDR3 nucleotides are TGTGCCAGCATCAAGGCGGGAGGGCCTATGGGGGCCAACGTCCTGACTTTC. Translating it yields CASIKAGGPMGANVLTF.

The chain recombines TRBV11-2 with TRBJ2-4, with 9 bases matching TRBD2. CDR3 length: 15 residues. The ends lost 3 bases at V and 6 bases at J; junction bases unmatched: 6. Germline V gene lookup returns CDR1 SGHAT and CDR2 FQNNGV. The CDR3 nucleotides are TGTGCCAGCAGCTTTAGCGGGAGTGTTGGAAACATTCAGTACTTC. It specifies CASSFSGSVGNIQYF. Variable domain in full (rest from reference TRBV11-2 and TRBJ2-4): EAGVAQSPRYKIIEKRQSVAFWCNPISGHATLYWYQQILGQGPKLLIQFQNNGVVDDSQLPKDRFSAERLKGVDSTLKIQPAKLEDSAVYLCASSFSGSVGNIQYFGAGTRLSVL.

This rearrangement joins TRBV27 to TRBJ1-6; D uncertain. Germline values: CDR1 MNHEY, CDR2 SMNVEV (reference sequence). The CDR3 is 15 residues long. The V gene lost 4 bases and the J gene lost 6 bases, with 13 bases spanning the gap. The CDR3 DNA reads as TGTGCCAGCAGTTGGGGATCCGGGATTAATTCACCCCTCCACTTT. Its protein is CASSWGSGINSPLHF.

The chain has TRBV24-1 and TRBJ2-3, with 8 nucleotides matching TRBD2. The ends lost 6 bases at V and 1 base at J; junction bases unmatched: 2. The length of the CDR3 is 14 residues. Germline lookup yields CDR1 KGHDR and CDR2 SFDVKD. Written as DNA, the CDR3 is TGTGCCACCAGTCAGACTAGCGGCACAGATACGCAGTATTTT. It codes for CATSQTSGTDTQYF.